This T cell receptor beta chain was sequenced during a study of T cell responses to AZD1222 COVID-19 vaccine. The repertoire was sequenced with immunoSEQ multiplex PCR; TCRdb's copy has only in-frame clones and lacks some. The table shows about 140,000 clones, with approximately 91% occurring only once. The CDR3 has 16 amino acids. V was pared by 3 bases and J by 4 bases, with 8 bases of the junction left unmatched. In germline, CDR1 is MDHEN, CDR2 SYDVKM. The source material was peripheral blood, sampled on day 0 of AZD1222 vaccination. This TCR was sampled from an adult in good health. V and J are TRBV28 and TRBJ2-2, with 7 positions matching TRBD2. The CDR3 region is CASSFRGVGPTGELFF. CDR3 coding DNA: TGTGCCAGCAGTTTTCGGGGGGTAGGACCCACCGGGGAGCTGTTTTTT.